The rows below give T cell receptor beta chains drawn from one sample of a study of T cells in Graves' hyperthyroidism and ophthalmopathy. TCRdb itself ran the multiplex PCR reads through MiXCR, one entry per CDR3 protein. This table holds 660,000 or so distinct CDR3 sequences, nearly 45% found once. Specimen: peripheral blood or thyroid tissue (not recorded which). Source of these receptors: an adult man with Graves' disease, either hyperthyroidism or ophthalmopathy (not recorded which). CDR3s include the opening cysteine and the closing phenylalanine or tryptophan. D genes are given only for firm matches. Where a row states a size, it is once, few, many or the class of an expanded clone; other rows omit it.

d_gene	v_gene	j_gene	abundance	CDR3aa	CDR3nt
TRBD1	TRBV7-2	TRBJ2-5	few	CASRATGQQPQYF	TGTGCCAGCAGGGCGACAGGGCAACAGCCCCAGTACTTC
.	TRBV29-1	TRBJ1-1	.	CSVEGRGEAFF	TGCAGCGTTGAAGGACGGGGTGAAGCTTTCTTT
TRBD2	TRBV20-1	TRBJ2-7	.	CSARPSTSGRFYEQYF	TGCAGTGCTAGACCGTCGACTAGCGGAAGATTCTACGAGCAGTACTTC
.	TRBV19	TRBJ1-3	.	CASTPGLSGNTIYF	TGTGCCAGTACCCCGGGTCTCTCTGGAAACACCATATATTTT
TRBD1	TRBV5-1	TRBJ1-1	few	CASSRQGMPTEAFF	TGCGCCAGCAGCCGACAGGGCATGCCCACTGAAGCTTTCTTT
.	TRBV29-1	TRBJ2-5	.	CSVQGIGETQYF	TGCAGCGTACAGGGCATAGGCGAGACCCAGTACTTC
TRBD1	TRBV2	TRBJ1-2	.	CASSDSTGGMDGYTF	TGTGCCAGCAGTGACTCCACAGGGGGCATGGATGGCTACACCTTC
.	TRBV7-9	TRBJ2-7	.	CASSLEQGGAYEQYF	TGTGCCAGCAGCTTAGAGCAGGGTGGGGCCTACGAGCAGTACTTC
.	TRBV7-9	TRBJ2-7	many	CASSLDLYEQYF	TGTGCCAGCAGCTTAGACCTTTACGAGCAGTACTTC
.	TRBV20-1	TRBJ1-5	many	CSASSGGAENQPQHF	TGCAGTGCTAGCTCGGGCGGGGCAGAGAATCAGCCCCAGCATTTT
.	TRBV20-1	TRBJ1-1	.	CSARGHSEFNTEAFF	TGCAGTGCTAGAGGTCACTCGGAATTTAACACTGAAGCTTTCTTT
TRBD1	TRBV12-5	TRBJ1-5	.	CASGLLQGGSQPQHF	TGTGCTAGTGGTCTACTACAGGGGGGTAGTCAGCCCCAGCATTTT
TRBD1	TRBV2	TRBJ1-6	.	CASTHDRAPRNSPLHF	TGTGCCAGCACCCACGACAGGGCCCCACGGAATTCACCCCTCCACTTT
.	TRBV7-9	TRBJ1-2	.	CASSLNTGQNYGYTF	TGTGCCAGCAGCTTAAATACAGGACAGAACTATGGCTACACCTTC
.	TRBV25-1	TRBJ1-4	.	CASSLYRPTGEATNEKLFF	TGTGCCAGCAGTTTATACCGCCCCACCGGGGAAGCAACTAATGAAAAACTGTTTTTT
.	TRBV7-6	TRBJ1-1	many	CASSLDQVNTEAFF	TGTGCCAGCAGCTTAGACCAAGTGAACACTGAAGCTTTCTTT
.	TRBV19	TRBJ1-1	.	CASSMRLMNTEAFF	TGTGCCAGTAGTATGCGACTTATGAACACTGAAGCTTTCTTT
.	TRBV12-3/TRBV12-4	TRBJ1-5	few	CASSLGALNQPQHF	TGTGCCAGCAGTTTAGGGGCCCTCAATCAGCCCCAGCATTTT
TRBD2	TRBV29-1	TRBJ2-7	many	CSVEGSSGTEQYF	TGCAGCGTTGAAGGTTCTAGCGGGACCGAGCAGTACTTC
.	TRBV5-6	TRBJ1-1	many	CASNFGRTEAFF	TGTGCCAGCAATTTTGGGCGGACTGAAGCTTTCTTT
.	TRBV24-1	TRBJ2-3	few	CATSDFAPDTQYF	TGTGCCACCAGTGATTTCGCACCAGATACGCAGTATTTT
.	TRBV7-9	TRBJ1-4	.	CASSRLLGKIKDEKLFF	TGTGCCAGCAGCCGACTCCTAGGAAAAATCAAAGATGAAAAACTGTTTTTT
.	TRBV20-1	TRBJ1-5	many	CSARDLRTNQPQHF	TGCAGTGCTAGGGACCTGAGGACGAATCAGCCCCAGCATTTT
.	TRBV12-3/TRBV12-4	TRBJ2-5	many	CASSFGQGSRETQYF	TGTGCCAGCAGTTTCGGGCAGGGCAGCCGAGAGACCCAGTACTTC
.	TRBV19	TRBJ1-6	.	CASSIGPINNSPLHF	TGTGCCAGTAGTATAGGACCGATAAATAATTCACCCCTCCACTTT
.	TRBV20-1	TRBJ1-4	.	CSARTNRVVNEKLFF	TGCAGTGCTAGAACTAACAGGGTCGTTAATGAAAAACTGTTTTTT